These 21 T cell receptor beta chains share one sample of origin, sequenced in a study of monozygotic twins with inflammatory bowel disease. No DNA is given; TCRdb re-called the 5' RACE reads and lists each CDR3 protein once. The sample holds approximately 140,000 distinct CDR3 sequences. Sequencing input: blood. Source of these receptors: a human donor with ulcerative colitis or Crohn's disease, or a healthy co-twin of an affected twin (not recorded which).

The rearrangement joins TRBV29-1 to TRBJ2-7. This CDR3 has 14 amino acids. Germline V gene data show CDR1 as SQVTM and CDR2 as ANQGSEA. CDR3 loop: CSVDNGVSSYEQYF.

This chain links TRBV5-6 with TRBJ1-5; absent DNA, TCRdb's TRBD1 call cannot be checked. CDR1 and CDR2 (germline): SGHDT, YYEEEE. There are 15 residues in the CDR3. The CDR3 region is CASSSFDRVVQPQHF. The entire variable domain, with the rest obtained from reference TRBV5-6 and TRBJ1-5, is as follows: DAGVTQSPTHLIKTRGQQVTLRCSPKSGHDTVSWYQQALGQGPQFIFQYYEEEERQRGNFPDRFSGHQFPNYSSELNVNALLLGDSALYLCASSSFDRVVQPQHFGDGTRLSIL.

The chain has TRBV6-1 and TRBJ2-1; TCRdb calls TRBD2, which cannot be checked without DNA. CDR1 and CDR2 from the germline V gene are MNHNS and SASEGT. CDR3 length: 18 residues. The CDR3 reads CASSTRGPLQRGGYEQFF.

V is TRBV18 and J is TRBJ2-4. The germline gives CDR1 KGHSH, CDR2 LQKENI. The CDR3 contains 14 residues. This chain's CDR3 is CASSLQGSKNIQYF.

The CDR3 spells CASSQFAGSNTEAFF. The chain uses TRBV5-1 and TRBJ1-1. From germline, CDR1 is SGHRS and CDR2 YFSETQ. The CDR3 covers 15 residues.

V gene TRBV20-1 combines with J gene TRBJ2-3; the D call from TCRdb, TRBD2, cannot be confirmed without DNA. CDR3 size: 18 residues. CDR1 is DFQATT and CDR2 is SNEGSKA in the germline V gene (reference sequence). CDR3 region: CSARVQRGLAGGDQPQYF.

J is TRBJ2-5 and V is TRBV12-3 or TRBV12-4; the TCRdb D gene call, TRBD1, has no DNA to confirm it. CDR3 length: 18 amino acids. This chain's CDR3 is CASSFNTAGGGIQETQYF.

This CDR3 reads CASSSRGGRVQAGNTIYF. This chain uses TRBV5-1 with TRBJ1-3. The germline CDR1 and CDR2 sequences are SGHRS and YFSETQ. The CDR3 has 18 residues.

The rearrangement uses TRBV7-2 and TRBJ1-5. This CDR3 is 13 amino acids long. CDR1 is SGHTA, CDR2 FQGNSA, per germline. The CDR3 sequence is CASSARGNQPQHF.

The chain couples TRBV9 to TRBJ2-1; with no DNA, the TCRdb D assignment of TRBD1 cannot be verified. CDR3 size: 16 residues. CDR1 is SGDLS, CDR2 YYNGEE, per germline. The CDR3 is CASSDSPGQGVHEQFF. Using reference TRBV9 and TRBJ2-1 for the parts outside the CDR3, the full variable domain is DSGVTQTPKHLITATGQRVTLRCSPRSGDLSVYWYQQSLDQGLQFLIQYYNGEERAKGNILERFSAQQFPDLHSELNLSSLELGDSALYFCASSDSPGQGVHEQFFGPGTRLTVL.

The rearrangement joins TRBV20-1 to TRBJ2-1; TCRdb gives TRBD2 as the D gene, but with no DNA this cannot be confirmed. Germline CDR1 DFQATT, CDR2 SNEGSKA (reference sequence). The CDR3 runs to 14 residues. CDR3 loop: CSARDPAGVKGQFF.

This sequence joins TRBV3-1 and TRBJ2-7. Per the germline V gene, CDR1 is LGHDT and CDR2 is YNNKEL (reference sequence). There are 13 residues in the CDR3. CDR3 residues: CASSQDWEGEQYF.

The chain is built from TRBV5-1 and TRBJ2-3. Germline V CDR1 and CDR2: SGHRS, YFSETQ. This CDR3 has 15 amino acids. The CDR3 loop is CASSLAFQNTDTQYF.

The chain is built from TRBV7-2 and TRBJ2-1. CDR1 and CDR2 from the germline V gene are SGHTA and FQGNSA. CDR3 size: 16 residues. This CDR3 is CASSLAQMGSYNEQFF.

The CDR3 sequence is CASSLASQARRGAFF. The rearrangement joins TRBV7-8 to TRBJ1-1. The CDR3 contains 15 residues. Germline values: CDR1 SGHVS, CDR2 FQNEAQ.

The CDR3 loop is CASSLSGRVYEQYF. The chain carries TRBV27 and TRBJ2-7; TCRdb proposes TRBD2, but this gene call is untestable without DNA. CDR1 MNHEY and CDR2 SMNVEV come from the germline V gene (reference sequence). This CDR3 is built from 14 residues.

The chain employs TRBV20-1 and TRBJ2-3; there is no DNA to check the TCRdb D call of TRBD1. CDR1 and CDR2 from the germline V gene are DFQATT and SNEGSKA (reference sequence). The CDR3 is 14 amino acids. The CDR3 loop is CSARAGQNTDTQYF.

The CDR3 here is CASSLSPGTGRYEQYF. The rearrangement uses TRBV27 and TRBJ2-7; the TRBD1 assignment by TCRdb is unverifiable without DNA. Germline values: CDR1 MNHEY, CDR2 SMNVEV (reference sequence). CDR3 size: 16 residues.

The chain recombines TRBV5-1 with TRBJ1-2; lacking DNA, the TRBD1 call made by TCRdb goes unchecked. This CDR3 contains 13 residues. Germline CDR1 SGHRS, CDR2 YFSETQ. CDR3 protein: CASTIGAEGGYTF.

The chain employs TRBV10-3 and TRBJ2-5; TCRdb's assignment of TRBD1 cannot be checked, as there is no DNA. Germline V CDR1 and CDR2: ENHRY, SYGVKD. This CDR3 is 15 amino acids long. CDR3 loop: CAIRSGGSIGKTQYF.

The rearrangement joins TRBV5-5 to TRBJ1-1; TCRdb indicates TRBD1, and absent DNA this call remains unverified. The germline V gene encodes CDR1 SGHKS and CDR2 YYEKEE (reference sequence). The CDR3 length is 14 residues. Here the CDR3 reads CASSLGGQLTEAFF.